This TCR beta chain was sequenced in a study of blood T cell repertoires in COVID-19. Study-level background: Sample material is recorded as cDNA or gDNA derived from T cells, B-cell-depleted T cells, or PBMCs.

Per germline, CDR1 SGHRS and CDR2 YFSETQ. Trimming took 4 bases from V and 5 from J, leaving 22 bases between them. The CDR3 is made up of 18 amino acids. In the source study's methods: Estimation of nucleated cell counts relied on the amplification of reference gene primers. The protocol was immunoSEQ multiplex PCR, while the TCRdb copy is restricted to in-frame clones and leaves out a portion. That table furnishes V, J and clone size, whereas the DNA furnished D and trimming. Here the sample spans about 220,000 clones, less than 90% being singletons. The TCR was taken from a man aged 25 to 40 with active or convalescent COVID-19. This chain uses TRBV5-1 with TRBJ2-6; tentatively, D is TRBD2 (7 bases). Sequencing was carried out using peripheral blood. This CDR3 reads CASSRVGGGPSRANVLTF. The DNA of the CDR3 is TGCGCCAGCAGCCGGGTGGGAGGGGGACCGTCTAGGGCCAACGTCCTGACTTTC.